Shown below are 27 T cell receptor beta chains from a single sample sequenced in a study of T cell responses to AZD1222 COVID-19 vaccine (dated by TCRdb to about 2021). Taken with the paper, the label for time point translates to: about 28 days (+/-7) after the second vaccine dose. The library was made by the immunoSEQ multiplex PCR assay. Imported from immuneACCESS, the table was reduced by TCRdb to in-frame sequences with V and J called. These copies leave out some clones; in studies compared against another copy, an unresolved V gene accounts for under half, and the cause of the remainder is not known. Across this sample there are 170,000 or so clones, with almost 90% seen only once. The top ten constitute 9.5% to 13% of the sample. The starting material was peripheral blood, obtained 28 days after the second AZD1222 dose. All receptors come from an adult who received the AZD1222 COVID-19 vaccine.

The V call is TRBV10-3, the J call TRBJ1-4; the match to TRBD1 covers 9 bases. The CDR3 runs 13 residues. In germline, CDR1 is ENHRY, CDR2 SYGVKD. Unmatched junction bases numbered 8, after V lost 10 bases and J lost 8 bases. The CDR3 protein is CATGDRVEEKLFF. The CDR3 DNA reads as TGTGCCACTGGGGACAGGGTTGAGGAAAAACTGTTTTTT.

V and J are TRBV3-1 (or the pseudogene TRBV3-2) and TRBJ2-1; 10 bases align to TRBD2. J gave up 4 bases and V 6 bases, and 18 bases lay outside the gene matches. The V gene's germline CDR1 is LGHDT and CDR2 YNNKEL (reference sequence). This CDR3 is built from 19 residues. The CDR3, as DNA: TGTGCCAGCAGTCCAGGGGTAACCTTAGCGGGGGGACATTACAATGAGCAGTTCTTC. Its protein is CASSPGVTLAGGHYNEQFF.

This clone was seen just once. The chain joins TRBV7-8 to TRBJ2-5; 7 bases agree with TRBD1. The CDR3 is made up of 12 amino acids. Germline CDR1 SGHVS, CDR2 FQNEAQ. Trimming took 5 bases from V and 7 from J; bases not matched to a gene: 4. CDR3 bases: TGTGCCAGCAGCCTTCACAGGGGGACCCAGTACTTC. It is translated as CASSLHRGTQYF.

CDR3 in amino acids: CASRYQGGTEAFF. The CDR3 bases are TGTGCCAGCCGCTATCAGGGGGGCACTGAAGCTTTCTTT. This rearrangement joins TRBV27 to TRBJ1-1; 7 bases match TRBD1. Germline CDR1 and CDR2: MNHEY and SMNVEV (reference sequence). CDR3 length: 13 residues. After removal of 8 bases from V and 4 bases from J, the junction contained 7 bases not matched to a gene.

This clone occurred once. This chain uses TRBV10-3 with TRBJ1-4; D not certain. CDR1 and CDR2 (germline): ENHRY, SYGVKD. The CDR3 totals 13 residues. V was clipped by 8 bases and J by 3 bases, with 10 bases between them. As DNA, the CDR3 is TGTGCCATCGGGGAGGGTCCTAATGAAAAACTGTTTTTT. Amino acids: CAIGEGPNEKLFF.

This clone was found once. The J gene is TRBJ1-5, the V gene TRBV10-2; possibly TRBD1 for D (6 bases). The CDR3 runs 17 residues. V dropped 3 bases and J dropped 0 bases, with 15 bases sitting between them. Germline V lookup: CDR1 WSHSY, CDR2 SAAADI. CDR3 sequence (DNA): TGCGCCAGCAGTGACCGGACAGCAACTAATAGCAATCAGCCCCAGCATTTT. Its protein is CASSDRTATNSNQPQHF.

The genes are TRBV27 and TRBJ1-5, with D perhaps TRBD1 (6 bases). Germline-derived CDR1 and CDR2 are MNHEY and SMNVEV (reference sequence). This CDR3 is 18 amino acids long. V was trimmed by 8 bases and J by 6 bases, leaving 29 bases between them. The CDR3 reads CASGEFSGQNIVRQPQHF. CDR3 nucleotide sequence: TGTGCCAGCGGGGAGTTTTCGGGACAAAATATCGTACGTCAGCCCCAGCATTTT.

With regard to this clone: In the same sample, other DNA sequences code for this CDR3. The rearrangement links TRBV20-1 to TRBJ1-3; D gene ambiguous. V gave up 3 bases and J gave up 4 bases, with 4 bases separating them. The germline gives CDR1 DFQATT, CDR2 SNEGSKA (reference sequence). The CDR3 covers 11 residues. In nucleotides, the CDR3 is TGCAGTGCTAGCTCCGGAAACACCATATATTTT. Its translation is CSASSGNTIYF.

The chain joins TRBV30 to TRBJ1-2; D remains unclear. The germline V gene encodes CDR1 GTSNPN and CDR2 SVGIG (reference sequence). Trimming took off 2 bases at V and 8 bases at J, with 12 bases between the two ends. The CDR3 totals 12 residues. CDR3: CAWSNQKGGYTF. The CDR3, as DNA: TGTGCCTGGAGTAACCAGAAAGGCGGCTACACCTTC.

The chain joins TRBV24-1 to TRBJ1-3; unclear D gene. The CDR3 runs to 11 residues. From germline, CDR1 is KGHDR and CDR2 SFDVKD. The ends were cut back, 5 bases at V and 2 bases at J, with 0 bases in the middle. Written as DNA, the CDR3 is TGTGCCACCAGTGCTGGAAACACCATATATTTT. Its protein product is CATSAGNTIYF.

The chain combines TRBV6-2 or TRBV6-3 with TRBJ1-2; D unresolved. Germline loops: CDR1 MNHEY, CDR2 SVGEGT. The CDR3 loop spans 15 amino acids. The V gene lost 0 bases and the J gene lost 7 bases, with 15 bases spanning the gap. CDR3 sequence: CASSYSMGSGGGYTF. CDR3 DNA: TGTGCCAGCAGTTACTCGATGGGATCAGGTGGTGGCTACACCTTC.

The rearrangement links TRBV20-1 to TRBJ1-5; D gene unclear. The CDR3 covers 12 residues. Trimming left V 3 bases short and J 4 bases short, with 7 bases between. Germline V gene sequence: CDR1 DFQATT, CDR2 SNEGSKA (reference sequence). This chain's CDR3 is CSASSGNQPQHF. The CDR3 DNA reads as TGCAGTGCTAGTTCTGGGAATCAGCCCCAGCATTTT.

The chain carries TRBV19 and TRBJ1-4; D might be TRBD1 (5 bases). Germline V lookup: CDR1 LNHDA, CDR2 SQIVND (reference sequence). This CDR3 is built from 14 residues. V dropped 5 bases and J dropped 4 bases, with 11 bases sitting between them. CDR3 protein: CASSPGGDNEKLFF. The CDR3 nucleotides are TGTGCCAGTAGTCCGGGGGGAGATAATGAAAAACTGTTTTTT.

The chain uses TRBV14 and TRBJ2-7; D remains unclear. Germline CDR1 SGHDN, CDR2 FVKESK. The CDR3 covers 13 residues. V lost 4 bases and J lost 0, with 7 bases in between. CDR3 loop: CASSPDPSYEQYF. CDR3 DNA: TGTGCCAGCAGCCCCGACCCCTCCTACGAGCAGTACTTC.

Comments on this clone: Mismatch with germline at one junction end may stem from a read error. The V call is TRBV9, the J call TRBJ1-2; D call uncertain. Germline CDR1 reads SGDLS; CDR2 reads YYNGEE. The CDR3 sequence is 14 residues long. CDR3 sequence (DNA): TGTGCCAGCAGCGTAGCTCCCGCCTCCTTCGGGCCTATCTTC. It encodes CASSVAPASFGPIF.

V gene TRBV11-2 combines with J gene TRBJ1-4; TRBD1 aligns across 11 bases. This CDR3 region has 18 residues. Looked up from germline, CDR1 is SGHAT and CDR2 is FQNNGV. J gave up 7 bases and V 5 bases, and 15 bases lay outside the gene matches. The CDR3 DNA sequence: TGTGCCAGCAGCCTACGAGGTCCGGGGACAGGGGGAGGTGAAAAACTGTTTTTT. Translation: CASSLRGPGTGGGEKLFF.

The chain combines TRBV5-1 with TRBJ1-2; 9 bases align to TRBD1. Unmatched junction bases numbered 5, after V lost 0 bases and J lost 8 bases. The CDR3 totals 14 residues. Germline values: CDR1 SGHRS, CDR2 YFSETQ. Here the CDR3 reads CASSLGDRDGGYTF. DNA for the CDR3: TGCGCCAGCAGCTTGGGGGACAGGGACGGAGGCTACACCTTC. Filled out from reference TRBV5-1 and TRBJ1-2, the complete variable domain reads KAGVTQTPRYLIKTRGQQVTLSCSPISGHRSVSWYQQTPGQGLQFLFEYFSETQRNKGNFPGRFSGRQFSNSRSEMNVSTLELGDSALYLCASSLGDRDGGYTFGSGTRLTVV.

CDR3 protein: CASSLEAASLLFF. The CDR3 region has the DNA TGTGCCAGCAGCTTAGAGGCGGCCAGTTTACTGTTTTTT. This chain uses TRBV7-9 with TRBJ1-4; no clear D gene. The CDR3 sequence is 13 residues long. The germline CDR1 and CDR2 sequences are SEHNR and FQNEAQ (reference sequence). V gave up 1 base and J gave up 13 bases, with 13 bases separating them.

V and J are TRBV7-2 and TRBJ1-2; D remains unclear. V was trimmed by 5 bases and J by 8 bases, leaving 18 bases between them. The CDR3 covers 14 residues. Germline CDR1 SGHTA, CDR2 FQGNSA. CDR3 protein: CASSVNDGVQGYTF. In DNA form, the CDR3 reads TGTGCCAGCAGCGTGAACGACGGGGTCCAAGGCTACACCTTC.

The J gene is TRBJ2-2, the V gene TRBV19; D unclear. Looked up from germline, CDR1 is LNHDA and CDR2 is SQIVND (reference sequence). Trimming removed 5 bases at V and 4 bases at J, with 14 bases between. This CDR3 contains 15 residues. Written as DNA, the CDR3 is TGTGCCAGTAGTCCGGACCCAACGGGCACCGGGGAGCTGTTTTTT. It translates to CASSPDPTGTGELFF.

The chain has TRBV28 and TRBJ1-3, with unresolved D. The CDR3 sequence is 14 residues long. Germline V CDR1 and CDR2: MDHEN, SYDVKM. Trimming left V 3 bases short and J 2 bases short, with 8 bases between. The CDR3 spells CASSFGDPGNTIYF. CDR3 bases: TGTGCCAGCAGTTTTGGTGACCCTGGAAACACCATATATTTT. The full variable domain, rest sourced from reference TRBV28 and TRBJ1-3, is DVKVTQSSRYLVKRTGEKVFLECVQDMDHENMFWYRQDPGLGLRLIYFSYDVKMKEKGDIPEGYSVSREKKERFSLILESASTNQTSMYLCASSFGDPGNTIYFGEGSWLTVV.

The chain has TRBV30 and TRBJ2-7; 8 bases are shared with TRBD1. The ends lost 0 bases at V and 9 bases at J; junction bases unmatched: 10. The CDR3 spans 14 residues. Germline lookup yields CDR1 GTSNPN and CDR2 SVGIG (reference sequence). As DNA, the CDR3 is TGTGCCTGGAGTGTAGTCAAATCAGGGGGCCGGCAGTACTTC. Translating it yields CAWSVVKSGGRQYF.

J is TRBJ2-3 and V is TRBV6-1; TRBD2 matches at 9 bases. CDR1 and CDR2 (germline): MNHNS, SASEGT. The CDR3 runs to 16 residues. V dropped 4 bases and J dropped 2; count of bases not matched to a gene: 7. CDR3 nucleotides: TGTGCCAGCAGTGCCTTGGTAGCGGGGGCCACAGATACGCAGTATTTT. This sequence encodes CASSALVAGATDTQYF.

The rearrangement links TRBV7-6 to TRBJ1-1; weak D call: TRBD1 (5 bases). The CDR3 is 14 amino acids. The V end was cut by 1 base, the J end by 2 bases, with 8 bases between. The germline V gene has CDR1 SGHVS and CDR2 FNYEAQ. The DNA of the CDR3 is TGTGCCAGCAGCTTAGTTGGGGGAAACACTGAAGCTTTCTTT. This sequence encodes CASSLVGGNTEAFF. Together with reference TRBV7-6 and TRBJ1-1, the CDR3 gives the full variable domain: GAGVSQSPRYKVTKRGQDVALRCDPISGHVSLYWYRQALGQGPEFLTYFNYEAQQDKSGLPNDRFSAERPEGSISTLTIQRTEQRDSAMYRCASSLVGGNTEAFFGQGTRLTVV.

V usage is TRBV5-4 and J usage is TRBJ2-1; TRBD2 matches at 10 bases. Germline CDR1 is SGHNT and CDR2 is YYREEE (reference sequence). The V and J ends lost 0 bases and 9 bases, in that order; junction bases with no gene match: 9. This CDR3 spans 16 amino acids. In DNA form, the CDR3 reads TGTGCCAGCAGCTTGGTGCCTAGCGGGGGAGGTGCTGAGCAGTTCTTC. Translation gives CASSLVPSGGGAEQFF. The full variable domain, its missing parts supplied by reference TRBV5-4 and TRBJ2-1, is ETGVTQSPTHLIKTRGQQVTLRCSSQSGHNTVSWYQQALGQGPQFIFQYYREEENGRGNFPPRFSGLQFPNYSSELNVNALELDDSALYLCASSLVPSGGGAEQFFGPGTRLTVL.

CDR3 loop: CASSIGTGGGQPQHF. Written as DNA, the CDR3 is TGTGCCAGCAGCATCGGGACAGGGGGCGGTCAGCCCCAGCATTTT. The V and J genes are TRBV11-2 and TRBJ1-5; 12 bases are shared with TRBD1. Per germline, CDR1 SGHAT and CDR2 FQNNGV. J was trimmed by 6 bases and V by 5 bases; bases with no gene match: 5. The CDR3 covers 15 residues.

The gene calls are TRBV9 and TRBJ1-6, with 7 bases lining up with TRBD1. Germline CDR1 reads SGDLS; CDR2 reads YYNGEE. The CDR3 consists of 14 residues. V gave up 0 bases and J gave up 9 bases; unmatched junction bases: 3. The CDR3 sequence is CASSVDRGGSPLHF. CDR3 nucleotides: TGTGCCAGCAGCGTAGACAGGGGAGGTTCACCCCTCCACTTT.